A selection of T cell receptor beta chains follows, all from one sample in a study of blood T cells in healthy people across ages. TCRdb ran MiXCR on the 5' RACE reads and lists one entry per CDR3 protein. Here the sample spans fewer than 1 million distinct CDR3 sequences, roughly 44% being singletons. The specimen sequenced was blood. The receptors come from a man between 60 and 70 years old in good health. The CDR3 runs from the conserved cysteine through the conserved F or W. Fields, in order: D gene, J gene, V gene, clone size, CDR3 DNA, CDR3 protein. The D gene is left open where the match is weak. Size values are once, few and many counts, or a class for expanded clones, and some rows have none.

>TRBD2|TRBJ2-3|TRBV5-1|few
TGCGCCAGCAGCTTGGCGCTAGCGGGGGAATCGGATACGCAGTATTTT
CASSLALAGESDTQYF
>TRBD1|TRBJ1-2|TRBV7-2|NA
TGTGCCAGCAGCTTAGCGACAGGGGGCTATGGCTACACCTTC
CASSLATGGYGYTF
>NA|TRBJ2-1|TRBV27|NA
TGTGCCAGCAGTTCTCCGGGCTCCTACAATGAGCAGGTCTTC
CASSSPGSYNEQVF
>TRBD2|TRBJ2-3|TRBV4-3|NA
TGCGCCAGCAGCCAATTGCCCCCGACTAGCGGGTCCACAGATACGCAGTATTTT
CASSQLPPTSGSTDTQYF
>NA|TRBJ1-5|TRBV24-1|NA
TGTGCCACCAGTGGGTCTCTTGGGGGGGTGAGGAGAAAACGGCCCCAGCATTTT
CATSGSLGGVRRKRPQHF
>NA|TRBJ1-1|TRBV29-1|NA
TGCAGCGGCCGGGACACTGAAGCTTTCTTT
CSGRDTEAFF
>NA|TRBJ1-1|TRBV3-1|NA
TGTGCCAGCAGCCACCCGGACAGAATCGAGACTGAAGCTTTCTTT
CASSHPDRIETEAFF
>NA|TRBJ2-5|TRBV6-5|few
TGTGCCAGCATCCCGGGTTCGGGGGGCCAGCAGTACTTC
CASIPGSGGQQYF
>NA|TRBJ2-5|TRBV29-1|many
TGCAGCGTTGCTTCTCCCGAGACCCAGTACTTC
CSVASPETQYF
>NA|TRBJ2-7|TRBV11-2|few
TGTGCCAGCAGCTTAGATACGGCGCGGTTTCGGTGGGGCTACGAGCAGTACTTC
CASSLDTARFRWGYEQYF
>NA|TRBJ1-6|TRBV28|NA
TGTGCCAGCAGACGAAATGGTTCACCCCTCCACTTT
CASRRNGSPLHF
>NA|TRBJ1-2|TRBV19|few
TGTGCCAGTAGTCTCAACGCCGGCGGGATGAACTATGGCTACACCTTC
CASSLNAGGMNYGYTF
>TRBD2|TRBJ2-3|TRBV9|many
TGTGCCAGCAGCACCCGCGGGGGGGCTCGCACAGATACGCAGTATTTT
CASSTRGGARTDTQYF
>NA|TRBJ1-6|TRBV19|NA
TGTGCCAGTTCCTACGGCCCGGACCGGGCCCCCCACTTT
CASSYGPDRAPHF
>NA|TRBJ1-1|TRBV12-3/TRBV12-4|many
TGTGCCAGCAACCCCCGGAGGGCGAGAAACACTGAAGCTTTCTTT
CASNPRRARNTEAFF
>NA|TRBJ2-4|TRBV6-6|NA
TGTGCCAGCACATACAAGGGGGGGTACGGAAACATTCAGTACTTC
CASTYKGGYGNIQYF
>NA|TRBJ2-3|TRBV29-1|NA
TGCAGCGTAGCGGGCACAGATACGCAGTATTTT
CSVAGTDTQYF
>NA|TRBJ2-7|TRBV27|NA
TGTGCCAGCAGTTTTGGGGGGTACCGGTCCTACGAGCAGTACTTC
CASSFGGYRSYEQYF
>NA|TRBJ2-2|TRBV5-6|NA
TGTGCCGGCAGCTTGGTCCGGGACACCGGGGAGCTGTTTTTT
CAGSLVRDTGELFF
>TRBD1|TRBJ2-1|TRBV27|NA
TGTGCCAGCAGTTCAGGGGGCAAAAATGAGCAGTTCTTC
CASSSGGKNEQFF
>NA|TRBJ2-7|TRBV20-1|few
TGCAGTGCTAGAGGGACAATAGGCGACGAGCAGTACTTC
CSARGTIGDEQYF
>TRBD2|TRBJ2-7|TRBV20-1|NA
TGCAGTGCTAGACCCTACCTTCTAGCGGGGACCTCCTGCGAGCAGTACTTC
CSARPYLLAGTSCEQYF
>TRBD2|TRBJ2-3|TRBV5-6|few
TGTGCCAGCAGCTTTGCGGGGGGCTTCACAGATACGCAGTATTTT
CASSFAGGFTDTQYF
>NA|TRBJ1-5|TRBV20-1|NA
TGCGGTGCCACATCCTCATCACGGGTCAATCAGCCCCAGCATTTT
CGATSSSRVNQPQHF
>TRBD2|TRBJ2-1|TRBV5-1|NA
TGCGCCAGCAGCTTGGTACCTAGCGGGGTCAATGAGCAGTTCTTC
CASSLVPSGVNEQFF
>NA|TRBJ2-7|TRBV7-2|many
TGTGCCAGCAGCTTAGCACAGAGAAGCTCCTACGAGCAGTACTTC
CASSLAQRSSYEQYF
>NA|TRBJ1-1|TRBV4-1|NA
TGCGCCAGCAGCCAATCGACAGTCGTGGCGACTGAAGCTTTCTTT
CASSQSTVVATEAFF
>NA|TRBJ2-7|TRBV28|NA
TGTGCCAGCAGTTGCACGGGGCTCTACGAGCGGTACTTC
CASSCTGLYERYF
>NA|TRBJ1-1|TRBV12-3/TRBV12-4|few
TGTGCCAGCAGTTTAGCCCAGGGGAGGAACACTGAAGCTTTCTTT
CASSLAQGRNTEAFF
>TRBD1|TRBJ1-6|TRBV12-3/TRBV12-4|NA
TGTGCCAGCAGTCCTCCAGGGGGTGGGAATTCACCCCTCCACTTT
CASSPPGGGNSPLHF
>NA|TRBJ1-1|TRBV7-8|NA
TGTGCCAGCAGCGGAATCGGTATTCAGGTTGTTGAAGCTTTCTTT
CASSGIGIQVVEAFF
>NA|TRBJ2-7|TRBV20-1|NA
TGCAGTGCCCCCCTCCGGCCGGGCTCCTACGAGCAGTACTTC
CSAPLRPGSYEQYF
>NA|TRBJ2-5|TRBV7-9|NA
TGTGCCAGCAGCCGCGCCCGCGGGGCAGGGGTCGAAGAGACCCAGTACTTC
CASSRARGAGVEETQYF
>NA|TRBJ2-7|TRBV14|few
TGTGCCAGCAGCCAATGGGGGACTTTGGGAACCTACGAGCAGTACTTC
CASSQWGTLGTYEQYF
>NA|TRBJ1-3|TRBV20-1|NA
TGCAGTGCTAGTGGGCAGGCTGGAAACACCATATATTTT
CSASGQAGNTIYF
>NA|TRBJ2-3|TRBV11-2|NA
TGTGCCAGCAGCTTAGATCGGCGGACTGTATTGTATTTT
CASSLDRRTVLYF
>NA|TRBJ2-4|TRBV29-1|NA
TGCAGCGTTGAGGTCCAAGAGGACAACAAAAACATTCAGTACTTC
CSVEVQEDNKNIQYF
>TRBD1|TRBJ2-1|TRBV11-2|once
TGTGCCAGCAGCTTAGCGTTCAGGGGGCAGGCCAATGAGCAGTTCTTC
CASSLAFRGQANEQFF
>TRBD2|TRBJ2-7|TRBV20-1|once
TGCAGTGCTAGGTCGGGGCGGGGGGACGAGCAGTACTTC
CSARSGRGDEQYF
>TRBD2|TRBJ2-1|TRBV7-2|NA
TGTGCCAGCAGCCCAGGACTAGCGAAGCAGTTCTTC
CASSPGLAKQFF
>TRBD2|TRBJ2-5|TRBV27|NA
TGTGCCAGCGGTGCGCGGACTAGCGGTTTAGGGACCCAGTACTTC
CASGARTSGLGTQYF
>NA|TRBJ2-7|TRBV20-1|NA
TGCAGTGCTAGAGGCCTGACCCACGAGACCATATCGAATTGGGGGCAGTACTTC
CSARGLTHETISNWGQYF
>NA|TRBJ2-6|TRBV29-1|once
TGCAGCGGGGAAATTGGTGGGGCCAACGTCCTGACTTTC
CSGEIGGANVLTF
>TRBD1|TRBJ2-7|TRBV10-3|NA
TGTGCCACCTGGACAGGGGCATACGAGCAGTACTTC
CATWTGAYEQYF
>TRBD2|TRBJ2-3|TRBV29-1|many
TGCAGCGTCAGTAGCGGGGTTGGAACAGATACGCAGTATTTT
CSVSSGVGTDTQYF
>TRBD2|TRBJ2-5|TRBV25-1|NA
TGTGCCAGCAGTGCGCGGCGGGGGCTCGGACTAGCGGGGGGCTACCAAGAGACCCAGTACTTC
CASSARRGLGLAGGYQETQYF
>TRBD1|TRBJ2-3|TRBV5-1|few
TGCGCCAGCAGGGGGGACAGGGAGGTTCGAGATACGCAGTATTTT
CASRGDREVRDTQYF
>NA|TRBJ2-7|TRBV4-1|NA
TGCGCCAGCAGCCATAACGAAGTCTCCCACGAGCAGTACTTC
CASSHNEVSHEQYF
>TRBD1|TRBJ2-5|TRBV18|NA
TGTGCCAGCTCAGCCGGGACAGGGGGTCAAGAGACCCAGTACTTC
CASSAGTGGQETQYF
>NA|TRBJ2-5|TRBV4-3|NA
TGCGCCGGCAGCCAGGGCCTAACGAGGGAGCAGTACTTC
CAGSQGLTREQYF
>NA|TRBJ2-7|TRBV7-2|many
TGTGCCAGCAGCACAGGACTCGCAGGCGAGCAGTACTTC
CASSTGLAGEQYF
>NA|TRBJ2-5|TRBV7-2|NA
TGTGCCAGCAGCCGCGGGACTTTAGGTCGGGAGACCCAGTACTTC
CASSRGTLGRETQYF
>TRBD1|TRBJ2-1|TRBV6-2/TRBV6-3|NA
TGTGCCAGCAGTTATTCCGGGACAGCCCGCTCCTACAATGAGCAGTTCTTC
CASSYSGTARSYNEQFF
>TRBD2|TRBJ2-1|TRBV7-3|NA
TGTGCCAGCAGCCTAACTAGCGGCCCCTACAATGAGCAGTTCTTC
CASSLTSGPYNEQFF
>NA|TRBJ2-3|TRBV7-9|NA
TGTGCCAGCAGCTTACTAAGGGGCCCTAGCACAGATACGCAGTATTTT
CASSLLRGPSTDTQYF